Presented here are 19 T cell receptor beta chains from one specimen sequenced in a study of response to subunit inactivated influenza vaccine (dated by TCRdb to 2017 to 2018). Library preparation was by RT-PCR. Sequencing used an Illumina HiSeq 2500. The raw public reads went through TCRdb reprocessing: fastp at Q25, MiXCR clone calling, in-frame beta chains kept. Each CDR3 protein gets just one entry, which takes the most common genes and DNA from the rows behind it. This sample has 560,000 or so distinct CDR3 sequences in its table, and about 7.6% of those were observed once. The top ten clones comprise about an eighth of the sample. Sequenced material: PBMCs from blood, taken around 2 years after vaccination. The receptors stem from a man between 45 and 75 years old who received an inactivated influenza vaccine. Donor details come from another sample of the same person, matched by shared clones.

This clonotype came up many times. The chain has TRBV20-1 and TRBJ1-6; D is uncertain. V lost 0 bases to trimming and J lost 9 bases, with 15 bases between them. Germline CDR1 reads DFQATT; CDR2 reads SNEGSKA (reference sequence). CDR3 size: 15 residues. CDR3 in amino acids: CSARDLRGSGSPLHF. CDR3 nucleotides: TGCAGTGCTAGAGATCTTCGGGGTAGTGGTTCACCCCTCCACTTT.

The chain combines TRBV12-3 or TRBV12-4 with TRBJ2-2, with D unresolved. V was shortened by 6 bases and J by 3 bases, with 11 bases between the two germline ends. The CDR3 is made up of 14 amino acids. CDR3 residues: CASSELRYTGELFF. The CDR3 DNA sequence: TGTGCCAGCAGCGAACTCAGATACACCGGGGAGCTGTTTTTT.

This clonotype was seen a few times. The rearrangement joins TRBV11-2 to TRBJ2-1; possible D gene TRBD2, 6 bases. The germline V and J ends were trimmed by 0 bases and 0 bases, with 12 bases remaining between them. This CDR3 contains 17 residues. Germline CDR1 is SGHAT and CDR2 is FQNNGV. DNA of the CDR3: TGTGCCAGCAGCTTAGAGGCTAGCGCGAGCTCCTACAATGAGCAGTTCTTC. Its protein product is CASSLEASASSYNEQFF.

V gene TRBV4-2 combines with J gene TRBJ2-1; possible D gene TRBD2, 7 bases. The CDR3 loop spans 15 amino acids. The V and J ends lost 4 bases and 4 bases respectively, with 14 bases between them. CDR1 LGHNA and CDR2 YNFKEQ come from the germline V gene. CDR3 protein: CASSPKGEGYNEQFF. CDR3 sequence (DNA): TGTGCCAGCAGCCCCAAGGGGGAGGGGTACAATGAGCAGTTCTTC.

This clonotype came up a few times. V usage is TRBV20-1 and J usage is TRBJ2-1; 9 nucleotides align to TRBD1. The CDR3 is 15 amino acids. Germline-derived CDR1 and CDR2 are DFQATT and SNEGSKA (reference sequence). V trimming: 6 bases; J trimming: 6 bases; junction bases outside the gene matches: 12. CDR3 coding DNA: TGCAGTGCCCCCGCCGGGACAGGGTGGGTCAATGAGCAGTTCTTC. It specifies CSAPAGTGWVNEQFF.

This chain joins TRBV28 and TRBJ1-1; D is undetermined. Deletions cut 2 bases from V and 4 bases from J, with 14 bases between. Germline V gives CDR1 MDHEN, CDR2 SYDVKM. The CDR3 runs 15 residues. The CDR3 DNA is TGTGCCAGCAGTTTAAGGACGGCGGGTGTCACTGAAGCTTTCTTT. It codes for CASSLRTAGVTEAFF.

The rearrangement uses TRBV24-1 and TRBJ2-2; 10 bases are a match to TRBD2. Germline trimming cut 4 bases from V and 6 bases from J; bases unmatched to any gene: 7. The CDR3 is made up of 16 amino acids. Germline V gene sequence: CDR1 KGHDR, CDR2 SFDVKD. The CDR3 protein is CATSEVGLAGAGELFF. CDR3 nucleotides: TGTGCCACCAGTGAAGTCGGCCTAGCGGGAGCCGGGGAGCTGTTTTTT.

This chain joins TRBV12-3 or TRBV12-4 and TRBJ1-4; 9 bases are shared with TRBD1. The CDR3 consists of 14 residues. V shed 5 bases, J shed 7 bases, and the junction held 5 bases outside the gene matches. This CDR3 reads CASSVRDRAEKLFF. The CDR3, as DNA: TGTGCCAGCAGTGTCCGGGACAGGGCTGAAAAACTGTTTTTT.

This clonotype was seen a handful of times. The CDR3 DNA follows: TGCGCCAGCAGCTTGGGCCCCACAGGTGAGGTTTCCTACAATGAGCAGTTCTTC. Amino acid sequence: CASSLGPTGEVSYNEQFF. The rearrangement joins TRBV5-1 to TRBJ2-1; perhaps TRBD1 as D (5 bases). CDR3 length equals 18 residues. CDR1 is SGHRS and CDR2 is YFSETQ in the germline V gene. V lost 0 bases and J lost 1, with 17 bases in between.

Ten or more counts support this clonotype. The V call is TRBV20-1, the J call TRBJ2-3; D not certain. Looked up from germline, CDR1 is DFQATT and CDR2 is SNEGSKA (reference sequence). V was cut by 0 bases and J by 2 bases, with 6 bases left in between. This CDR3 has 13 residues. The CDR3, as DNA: TGCAGTGCTAGAGATAAAGCCACAGATACGCAGTATTTT. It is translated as CSARDKATDTQYF.

The CDR3 loop reads CASSRLQPSYEQYF. CDR3 sequence (DNA): TGTGCCAGCTCCAGATTACAGCCCTCCTACGAGCAGTACTTC. The genes are TRBV5-5 and TRBJ2-7, with D unclear. The CDR3 totals 14 residues. Germline V gives CDR1 SGHKS, CDR2 YYEKEE (reference sequence). Trimming took 7 bases from V and 0 from J, leaving 14 bases between them.

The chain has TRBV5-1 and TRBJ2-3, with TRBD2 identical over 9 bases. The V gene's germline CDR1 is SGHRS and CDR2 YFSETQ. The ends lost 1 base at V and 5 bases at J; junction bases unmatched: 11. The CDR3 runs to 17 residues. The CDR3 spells CASSLQGGRAVRDTQYF. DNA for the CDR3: TGCGCCAGCAGCTTGCAGGGCGGGAGGGCCGTTAGAGATACGCAGTATTTT.

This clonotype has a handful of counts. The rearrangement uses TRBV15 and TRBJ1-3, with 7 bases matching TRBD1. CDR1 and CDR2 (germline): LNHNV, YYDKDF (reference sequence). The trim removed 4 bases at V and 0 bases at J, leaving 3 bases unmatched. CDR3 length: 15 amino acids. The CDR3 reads CATSTRQGSGNTIYF. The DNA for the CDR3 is TGTGCCACCAGCACTCGACAGGGCTCTGGAAACACCATATATTTT.

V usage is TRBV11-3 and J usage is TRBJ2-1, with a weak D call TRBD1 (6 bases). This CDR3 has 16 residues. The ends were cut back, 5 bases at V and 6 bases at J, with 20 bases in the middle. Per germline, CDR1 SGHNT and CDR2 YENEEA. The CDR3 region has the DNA TGTGCCAGCAGCCCGGACAGCCAGGCCGCCGCCAATGAGCAGTTCTTC. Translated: CASSPDSQAAANEQFF. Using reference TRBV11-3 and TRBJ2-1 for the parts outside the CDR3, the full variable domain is EAGVVQSPRYKIIEKKQPVAFWCNPISGHNTLYWYLQNLGQGPELLIRYENEEAVDDSQLPKDRFSAERLKGVDSTLKIQPAELGDSAVYLCASSPDSQAAANEQFFGPGTRLTVL.

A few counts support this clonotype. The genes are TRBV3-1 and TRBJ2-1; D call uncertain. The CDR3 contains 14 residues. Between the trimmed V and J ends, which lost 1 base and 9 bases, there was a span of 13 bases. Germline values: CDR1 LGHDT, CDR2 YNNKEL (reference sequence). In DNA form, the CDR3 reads TGTGCCAGCAGCCAAGCGGCTTTAGGTTTTGAGCAGTTCTTC. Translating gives CASSQAALGFEQFF.

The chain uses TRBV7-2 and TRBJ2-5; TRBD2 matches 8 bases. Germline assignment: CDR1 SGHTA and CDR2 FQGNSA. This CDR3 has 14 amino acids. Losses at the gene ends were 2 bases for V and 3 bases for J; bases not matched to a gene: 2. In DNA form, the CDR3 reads TGTGCCAGCAGCTTAACTAGCGGAAAAGAGACCCAGTACTTC. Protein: CASSLTSGKETQYF.

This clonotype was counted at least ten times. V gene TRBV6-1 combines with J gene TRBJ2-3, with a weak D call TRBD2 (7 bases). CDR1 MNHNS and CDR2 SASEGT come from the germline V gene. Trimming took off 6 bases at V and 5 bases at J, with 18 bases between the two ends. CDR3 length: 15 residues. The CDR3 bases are TGTGCCAGCAGGGAAATAGGGGGGGCGGTAGATACGCAGTATTTT. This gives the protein CASREIGGAVDTQYF.

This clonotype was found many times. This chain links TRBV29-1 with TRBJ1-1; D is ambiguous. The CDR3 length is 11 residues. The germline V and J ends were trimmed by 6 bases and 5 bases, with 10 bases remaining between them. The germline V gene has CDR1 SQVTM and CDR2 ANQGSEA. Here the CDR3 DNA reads TGCAGCGTGAAGGACGAGACTGAAGCTTTCTTT. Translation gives CSVKDETEAFF.

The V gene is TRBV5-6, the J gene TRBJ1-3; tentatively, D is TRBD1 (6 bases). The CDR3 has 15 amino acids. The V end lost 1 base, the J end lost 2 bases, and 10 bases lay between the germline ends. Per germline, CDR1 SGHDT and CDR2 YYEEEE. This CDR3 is CASSLSPGAGNTIYF. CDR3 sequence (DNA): TGTGCCAGCAGCTTGTCCCCAGGGGCTGGAAACACCATATATTTT.